One and the same sample provided the 26 T cell receptor beta chains below, sequenced in a study of T-cell reconstitution after alpha-beta-depleted transplantation in children. Library preparation (for TCRbeta) was performed with unique molecular identifiers. TCRdb recomputed calls from the PCR reads with MiXCR, one row per CDR3 protein. The sample consists of a few hundred thousand distinct CDR3 sequences, about an eighth of them appearing once. The sequencing here drew on PBMCs, taken from the stem cell graft. The receptors shown here come from a human donor who donated a stem cell graft to a child with Fanconi anemia.

This clonotype was seen a handful of times. The V and J genes are TRBV29-1 and TRBJ1-2; 8 positions agree with TRBD1. This CDR3 spans 13 amino acids. CDR1 is SQVTM, CDR2 ANQGSEA, per germline. After removal of 6 bases from V and 2 bases from J, the junction contained 5 bases not matched to a gene. The CDR3 bases are TGCAGCGTATTAAGGGACAGGAACTATGGCTACACCTTC. It specifies CSVLRDRNYGYTF.

The table lists this clonotype with a few counts. The chain uses TRBV20-1 and TRBJ1-5, with D perhaps TRBD1 (5 bases). CDR1 is DFQATT and CDR2 is SNEGSKA in the germline V gene (reference sequence). The CDR3 runs to 15 residues. Trimming left V 1 base short and J 0 bases short, with 10 bases between. CDR3 nucleotide sequence: TGCAGTGCTAGAGTGGGGCTCTATAGCAATCAGCCCCAGCATTTT. The encoded protein is CSARVGLYSNQPQHF.

CDR3 sequence (DNA): TGCAGTGCTAGAGAGGGTTCCGAGCAGTACGTC. It codes for CSAREGSEQYV. The V gene is TRBV20-1, the J gene TRBJ2-7; D uncertain. Trimming removed 0 bases at V and 6 bases at J, with 6 bases between. Germline V gene data show CDR1 as DFQATT and CDR2 as SNEGSKA (reference sequence). The CDR3 is made up of 11 amino acids.

This clonotype was picked up a small number of times. This sequence joins TRBV5-1 and TRBJ1-1; 7 bases match TRBD1. CDR3 length: 15 amino acids. The V gene end was trimmed by 5 bases and the J gene end by 1 base; junction bases not matched to a gene: 8. Looked up from germline, CDR1 is SGHRS and CDR2 is YFSETQ. The CDR3 protein is CASRPRGTGNTEAFF. Here the CDR3 DNA reads TGCGCCAGCAGACCCAGGGGGACGGGGAACACTGAAGCTTTCTTT.

The chain employs TRBV5-1 and TRBJ2-7; TRBD2 matches 13 bases. This CDR3 is 14 amino acids long. Losses at the gene ends were 6 bases for V and 1 base for J; bases not matched to a gene: 1. Germline CDR1 and CDR2: SGHRS and YFSETQ. The CDR3 region is CASTGLAGSYEQYF. CDR3 nucleotide sequence: TGCGCCAGCACGGGACTAGCGGGATCCTACGAGCAGTACTTC.

The chain has TRBV11-2 and TRBJ1-1; D is unclear. Germline-derived CDR1 and CDR2 are SGHAT and FQNNGV. CDR3 length equals 15 residues. Deletions cut 0 bases from V and 4 bases from J, with 12 bases between. As DNA, the CDR3 is TGTGCCAGCAGCTTAGAAATCCGGGTTGGCACTGAAGCTTTCTTT. Translation gives CASSLEIRVGTEAFF.

This clonotype turned up a few times. The chain carries TRBV4-3 and TRBJ1-2, with a tentative D call TRBD1 (6 bases). This CDR3 comprises 13 residues. CDR1 LGHNA and CDR2 YSLEER come from the germline V gene. Trimming removed 3 bases from V and 6 bases from J, with 11 bases in between. The CDR3 sequence is CASSQNKGDGYTF. In DNA form, the CDR3 reads TGCGCCAGCAGCCAGAATAAGGGGGATGGCTACACCTTC.

The chain joins TRBV19 to TRBJ1-4; D ambiguous. The CDR3 has 15 residues. Trimming left V 5 bases short and J 8 bases short, with 18 bases between. The germline V gene encodes CDR1 LNHDA and CDR2 SQIVND (reference sequence). The CDR3 reads CASSLRPIAGEKLFF. CDR3 in DNA: TGTGCCAGTAGTTTAAGACCCATCGCGGGCGAAAAACTGTTTTTT.

The sample holds a few counts of this clonotype. The rearrangement joins TRBV18 to TRBJ1-3; D ambiguous. Germline lookup yields CDR1 KGHSH and CDR2 LQKENI. The CDR3 length is 15 residues. Trimming took 3 bases from V and 0 from J, leaving 9 bases between them. This CDR3 is CASSPGFNSGNTIYF. The CDR3 coding sequence is TGTGCCAGCTCACCGGGCTTTAACTCTGGAAACACCATATATTTT.

In its sample, this clonotype was seen many times. The chain combines TRBV5-6 with TRBJ2-5; D not resolved. This CDR3 comprises 13 residues. The V and J ends lost 0 bases and 5 bases respectively, with 8 bases between them. Germline CDR1 reads SGHDT; CDR2 reads YYEEEE. The CDR3 DNA reads as TGTGCCAGCAGCTTGGGCAGCAGGGAGACCCAGTACTTC. Translating gives CASSLGSRETQYF.

This clonotype has a count of ten or more. This sequence joins TRBV12-3 or TRBV12-4 and TRBJ2-5, with 7 bases lining up with TRBD1. The CDR3 covers 14 residues. The trim removed 5 bases at V and 1 base at J, leaving 4 bases unmatched. The CDR3 spells CASSLSGGQETQYF. CDR3 DNA: TGTGCCAGCAGTCTATCAGGGGGCCAAGAGACCCAGTACTTC.

The V and J genes are TRBV18 and TRBJ2-7; TRBD2 is a possible D gene (6 bases). With 4 bases removed from V and 4 bases from J, the gap between germline ends came to 17 bases. Germline CDR1 and CDR2: KGHSH and LQKENI. The CDR3 is made up of 15 amino acids. DNA of the CDR3: TGTGCCAGCTCACAGCGAGTCGGAGGGGAATACGAGCAGTACTTC. Translated: CASSQRVGGEYEQYF.

V usage is TRBV3-1 and J usage is TRBJ2-3; D might be TRBD2 (6 bases). Trimming took 3 bases from V and 4 from J, leaving 17 bases between them. Germline CDR1 LGHDT, CDR2 YNNKEL (reference sequence). There are 16 residues in the CDR3. This CDR3 is CASSHIGTAKPDTQYF. The DNA of the CDR3 is TGTGCCAGCAGCCATATTGGGACTGCCAAACCAGATACGCAGTATTTT.

The chain has TRBV6-1 and TRBJ1-1, with D uncertain. Trimming stripped 4 bases from V and 4 bases from J, with 13 bases between. Germline CDR1 is MNHNS and CDR2 is SASEGT. The CDR3 extends over 14 amino acids. This CDR3 is CASSGPGAGTEAFF. CDR3 nucleotide sequence: TGTGCCAGCAGTGGACCGGGAGCGGGCACTGAAGCTTTCTTT.

The DNA of the CDR3 is TGTGCCAGCTCACCACAGGGTCTCTCAAAAAACATTCAGTACTTC. Its translation is CASSPQGLSKNIQYF. This chain uses TRBV18 with TRBJ2-4; the D is unclear. The CDR3 loop spans 15 amino acids. With 1 base removed from V and 4 bases from J, the gap between germline ends came to 11 bases. Germline V gives CDR1 KGHSH, CDR2 LQKENI. Filled out from reference TRBV18 and TRBJ2-4, the complete variable domain reads NAGVMQNPRHLVRRRGQEARLRCSPMKGHSHVYWYRQLPEEGLKFMVYLQKENIIDESGMPKERFSAEFPKEGPSILRIQQVVRGDSAAYFCASSPQGLSKNIQYFGAGTRLSVL.

This clonotype occurred a few times. The rearrangement joins TRBV20-1 to TRBJ2-5; TRBD2 is a possible D gene (7 bases). V was pared by 5 bases and J by 5 bases, with 21 bases between. The CDR3 loop spans 15 amino acids. Germline CDR1 is DFQATT and CDR2 is SNEGSKA (reference sequence). The CDR3 coding sequence is TGCAGTGCTCGGAATTCGCGGGGGCCGGGGGAGACCCAGTACTTC. Its translation: CSARNSRGPGETQYF.

V and J are TRBV6-5 and TRBJ2-2; 9 bases agree with TRBD1. The V gene end was trimmed by 4 bases and the J gene end by 6 bases; junction bases not matched to a gene: 9. The CDR3 spans 16 residues. Per the germline V gene, CDR1 is MNHEY and CDR2 is SVGAGI. DNA of the CDR3: TGTGCCAGCAGTTCTATTACAGGGGGCAGTGCCGGGGAGCTGTTTTTT. Translated: CASSSITGGSAGELFF.

CDR3 region: CASSQSLAGAGGYTF. Here the CDR3 DNA reads TGCGCCAGCAGCCAGTCTCTTGCAGGGGCCGGGGGCTACACCTTC. The chain combines TRBV5-1 with TRBJ1-2; D might be TRBD1 (6 bases). CDR3 size: 15 residues. Germline CDR1 SGHRS, CDR2 YFSETQ. The V gene lost 4 bases and the J gene lost 8 bases, with 21 bases spanning the gap. The full variable domain, in which reference TRBV5-1 and TRBJ1-2 provide the parts outside the CDR3, is KAGVTQTPRYLIKTRGQQVTLSCSPISGHRSVSWYQQTPGQGLQFLFEYFSETQRNKGNFPGRFSGRQFSNSRSEMNVSTLELGDSALYLCASSQSLAGAGGYTFGSGTRLTVV.

Ten or more counts support this clonotype. V and J are TRBV12-3 or TRBV12-4 and TRBJ2-1, with a possible D match to TRBD1 (6 bases). Trimming shortened V by 5 bases and J by 9 bases, and 14 bases separated the two germline ends. The CDR3 consists of 13 residues. CDR3 residues: CASSGWTDAEQFF. CDR3 DNA sequence: TGTGCCAGCAGTGGGTGGACAGACGCTGAGCAGTTCTTC.

Details on this clonotype: A much larger clone lies a single base off, so this may be a read error. This chain joins TRBV12-3 or TRBV12-4 and TRBJ2-3; TRBD1 is a possible D gene (5 bases). The CDR3 runs 14 residues. The CDR3 here is CAGSTPEGEDTQYF. The CDR3 region has the DNA TGTGCCGGCAGTACCCCGGAAGGGGAAGATACGCAGTATTTT.

This rearrangement joins TRBV7-2 to TRBJ1-3; 9 nucleotides agree with TRBD1. Trimming at V came to 7 bases and at J to 1 base, leaving 5 bases not matched to a gene. The CDR3 totals 15 residues. Germline-derived CDR1 and CDR2 are SGHTA and FQGNSA. The DNA for the CDR3 is TGTGCCAGCACACCACAGGGGGCTTCTGGAAACACCATATATTTT. This encodes CASTPQGASGNTIYF.

There are many counts of this clonotype. This chain uses TRBV5-1 with TRBJ2-3; the match to TRBD2 covers 11 bases. CDR3 size: 16 residues. Germline lookup yields CDR1 SGHRS and CDR2 YFSETQ. The J segment lost 2 bases and the V segment lost 4 bases, leaving 6 bases of the junction unmatched. This chain's CDR3 is CASSSSGGALTDTQYF. DNA of the CDR3: TGCGCCAGCAGCAGTAGCGGGGGGGCGCTCACAGATACGCAGTATTTT. Combining the CDR3 with reference TRBV5-1 and TRBJ2-3 gives the whole variable domain KAGVTQTPRYLIKTRGQQVTLSCSPISGHRSVSWYQQTPGQGLQFLFEYFSETQRNKGNFPGRFSGRQFSNSRSEMNVSTLELGDSALYLCASSSSGGALTDTQYFGPGTRLTVL.

The chain uses TRBV9 and TRBJ1-2; 9 bases match TRBD1. Trimming cost V 3 bases and J 4 bases; bases outside gene matches: 7. Germline values: CDR1 SGDLS, CDR2 YYNGEE. CDR3 length: 15 residues. CDR3 region: CASSATGGSIYGYTF. In DNA form, the CDR3 reads TGTGCCAGCAGCGCGACAGGGGGTAGCATCTATGGCTACACCTTC.

The chain links TRBV4-3 to TRBJ1-2; maybe TRBD1 (5 bases). Germline CDR1 is LGHNA and CDR2 is YSLEER. This CDR3 comprises 16 residues. Trimming removed 0 bases at V and 5 bases at J, with 16 bases between. The CDR3 loop reads CASSQDGAGTAYGYTF. The CDR3 region has the DNA TGCGCCAGCAGCCAAGATGGGGCAGGGACGGCATATGGCTACACCTTC.

This clonotype turned up a few times. J is TRBJ2-1 and V is TRBV11-2; perhaps TRBD2 as D (6 bases). CDR1 SGHAT and CDR2 FQNNGV come from the germline V gene. This CDR3 is built from 15 residues. The V and J ends lost 1 base and 6 bases respectively, with 13 bases between them. The CDR3 DNA sequence: TGTGCCAGCAGCTTAGCTCGGGTGGGGGGCAATGAGCAGTTCTTC. Translated: CASSLARVGGNEQFF.

This clonotype was counted a few times. CDR3 sequence (DNA): TGTGCCAGCAGCCTTATAAGAGACTCCTACAATGAGCAGTTCTTC. Residues: CASSLIRDSYNEQFF. The chain combines TRBV2 with TRBJ2-1; D is ambiguous. CDR1 and CDR2 (germline): SNHLY, FYNNEI. V lost 6 bases to trimming and J lost 0 bases, with 12 bases between them. The CDR3 is 15 amino acids.